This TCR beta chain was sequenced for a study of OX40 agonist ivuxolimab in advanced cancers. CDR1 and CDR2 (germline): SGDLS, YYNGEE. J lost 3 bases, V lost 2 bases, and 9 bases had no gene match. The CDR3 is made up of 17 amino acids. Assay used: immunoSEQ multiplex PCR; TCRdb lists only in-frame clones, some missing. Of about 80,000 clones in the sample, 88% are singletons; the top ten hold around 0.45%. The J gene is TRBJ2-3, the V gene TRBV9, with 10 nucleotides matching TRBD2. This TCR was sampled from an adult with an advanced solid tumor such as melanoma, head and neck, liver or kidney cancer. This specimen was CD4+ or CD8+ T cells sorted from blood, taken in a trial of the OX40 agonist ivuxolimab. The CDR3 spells CASSVLAGVTVTDTQYF. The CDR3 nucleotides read TGTGCCAGCAGCGTCCTAGCGGGGGTAACTGTTACAGATACGCAGTATTTT.